This record covers a single T cell receptor beta chain. J gave up 9 bases and V 4 bases, and 15 bases lay outside the gene matches. CDR1 SGHRS and CDR2 YFSETQ come from the germline V gene. The CDR3 consists of 18 residues. This specimen comes from a study of shared clonotypes between healthy human individuals. Each replicate PCR on the sorted subsets used around 200 ng DNA (roughly 32,000 T cell genomes). Sequencing used immunoSEQ multiplex PCR; TCRdb keeps in-frame clones, though not all of them. The sample lists fewer than 850,000 clones, around 91% occurring once. The V gene is TRBV5-1, the J gene TRBJ1-6, with 11 bases lining up with TRBD1. The sequenced sample consisted of memory CD8+ T cells from PBMCs. The subset here: CD45RO+ cells pooled with CCR7-negative TemRA cells. The origin of this receptor is a man between 18 and 29 years old in good health. Some clones in this sample may be carry-over from other donors' samples. CDR3 amino acids: CASSPHGPDRGLSSPLHF. The CDR3 DNA reads TGCGCCAGCAGCCCCCACGGCCCGGACAGGGGGCTGAGTTCACCCCTCCACTTT.